This T cell receptor (beta chain) originates from a study of blood T cell repertoires in COVID-19. Study-level background: Some COVID-19 samples were acute and others convalescent; all came from the United States, Italy and Spain.

Grouping used clinical history reported by participants in a survey and questionnaire. Two negative PCRs, clearance, or symptom resolution characterized the recovered Cohort 3 donors. Method: immunoSEQ multiplex PCR; TCRdb's copy keeps in-frame clones and lacks some. This table has about 310,000 clones, about 90% appearing once. From germline, CDR1 is SNHLY and CDR2 FYNNEI. This CDR3 comprises 16 residues. V lost 8 bases, J lost 0 bases, and 9 bases stayed unmatched. This sequence joins TRBV2 and TRBJ2-3; 9 nucleotides match TRBD2. The TCR was taken from a woman under 40 who had recovered from COVID-19. The sequenced sample was PBMCs or T cells enriched from blood (not recorded which). The CDR3: CASPGAAGGSTDTQYF. The CDR3 nucleotides read TGTGCCAGCCCCGGGGCAGCGGGAGGTAGCACAGATACGCAGTATTTT.